The rows below give T cell receptor beta chains drawn from one sample of a study of identical twins' blood T cells. TCRdb fed the 5' RACE reads into MiXCR, producing one record per CDR3 protein. The profile covers a few hundred thousand distinct CDR3 sequences, with over 25% appearing a single time and about 6% taken by the ten largest. What was sequenced was PBMCs. These receptors were taken from a woman aged 18 to 50 in good health. The CDR3 runs from the conserved cysteine through the conserved F or W. D genes are given only for firm matches. A row's size may be missing; if present it is once, few, many or a size class.

many	TRBV14	TRBJ2-3	NA	TGTGCCAGTGGGGGAGCGAGCACAGATACGCAGTATTTT	CASGGASTDTQYF
many	TRBV7-9	TRBJ2-3	NA	TGTGCCAGCAGCTTAGCGGGAGCAGATACGCAGTATTTT	CASSLAGADTQYF
few	TRBV12-5	TRBJ1-2	TRBD1	TGTGCTACCGTGGACAGGGGAAACTATGGCTACACCTTC	CATVDRGNYGYTF
NA	TRBV19	TRBJ1-5	TRBD1	TGTGCCAGTAGTATAGACAGGGGGCTTCAGCCCCAGCATTTT	CASSIDRGLQPQHF
NA	TRBV19	TRBJ1-5	NA	TGTGCCAGCAGTAGGACCCGAGGGGAGGGGCGGCCCCAGCATTTT	CASSRTRGEGRPQHF
few	TRBV9	TRBJ2-3	NA	TGTGCCAGCAGCCCTACCTCCGGGACCCATGGCACAGATACGCAGTATTTT	CASSPTSGTHGTDTQYF
few	TRBV15	TRBJ1-1	NA	TGTGCCACCAGCAGAGAGTATCAGGGCTTGGCTGAAGCTTTCTTT	CATSREYQGLAEAFF
few	TRBV29-1	TRBJ2-7	NA	TGCAGCGTCCAAAGGAACTACGAGCAGTACTTC	CSVQRNYEQYF
once	TRBV19	TRBJ1-5	NA	TGTGCCAGTAGTATAGATCGTAATCAGCCCCACCATTTT	CASSIDRNQPHHF
once	TRBV20-1	TRBJ1-3	TRBD1	TGCAGTGCTCGGACAGGGGGCTACTCTGGAAACACCATATATTTT	CSARTGGYSGNTIYF
NA	TRBV7-9	TRBJ1-1	TRBD1	TGTGCCAGCAGCTTATCGACAGGGCCCTGGGTCGTAGCTTTCTTT	CASSLSTGPWVVAFF
NA	TRBV19	TRBJ2-7	NA	TGTGCGAGCTACGAGCAGTACTTC	CASYEQYF
NA	TRBV5-5	TRBJ2-1	NA	TGTGCCAGCAGCTTGAACGTCAATGAGCAGTTCTTC	CASSLNVNEQFF
NA	TRBV10-3	TRBJ2-5	TRBD2	TGTGCCACCCGGGAGGTCCAAGAGACCCAGTACTTC	CATREVQETQYF
NA	TRBV10-3	TRBJ1-1	NA	TGTGCCACGAGTGATGGGCTCACTGAAGCTTTCTTT	CATSDGLTEAFF
many	TRBV3-1	TRBJ1-3	NA	TGTGCCAGCAGCCAAGATATGTGGACCTCGGACACCATATATTTT	CASSQDMWTSDTIYF
NA	TRBV29-1	TRBJ2-1	NA	TGCAGCGTTATCGTTAGCGCCTACAATGAGCAGTTCTTC	CSVIVSAYNEQFF
NA	TRBV24-1	TRBJ2-3	NA	TGTGCCCCCTGCTCCGCCGGGACGGTACAGTATTTT	CAPCSAGTVQYF
few	TRBV30	TRBJ1-1	NA	TGTGCCTGGAGTCAGGTGACCATGAACACTGAAGCTTTCTTT	CAWSQVTMNTEAFF
NA	TRBV29-1	TRBJ2-3	NA	TGCAGCGTTGCAACAGATACGCAGTATTTT	CSVATDTQYF
NA	TRBV7-9	TRBJ1-6	NA	TGTGCCAGCGAGTCCACAGGGTTTAACTATAATTCACCCCTCCACTTT	CASESTGFNYNSPLHF
NA	TRBV28	TRBJ1-5	NA	TGTGCCAGCAGTTTAGTCTATGGCAATCAGCCCCAGCATTTT	CASSLVYGNQPQHF
many	TRBV18	TRBJ1-4	TRBD1	TGTGCCAGCTCACCCACTCTGGGACAGAGTAATGAAAAACTGTTTTTT	CASSPTLGQSNEKLFF
once	TRBV19	TRBJ2-6	NA	TGTGCCAGTAGCCATCGGGGAACTGGGGCCAACGTCCTGACTTTC	CASSHRGTGANVLTF
few	TRBV20-1	TRBJ2-1	NA	TGCAGTGCTAGGGGGAATCCTAGCAATGAGCAGTTCTTC	CSARGNPSNEQFF
few	TRBV20-1	TRBJ1-6	TRBD1	TGCAGTGCTAGGGCTACCGGGACAGGGTTAAATTCACCCCTCCACTTT	CSARATGTGLNSPLHF
few	TRBV19	TRBJ1-1	TRBD1	TGTGCCAGTAGTATAGAAGACAGGGTGGACACTGAAGCTTTCTTT	CASSIEDRVDTEAFF
NA	TRBV30	TRBJ1-2	NA	TGTGCCTGCCCCAACGCTCGGGCCCTTTGGACCTATGGCTACACCTTC	CACPNARALWTYGYTF
NA	TRBV29-1	TRBJ1-2	NA	TGCAGCGTTGAGCGGGATGCCTCAGGGATCTATGGCTACACCTTC	CSVERDASGIYGYTF
NA	TRBV12-3/TRBV12-4	TRBJ2-3	TRBD1	TGTGCCAGCAGTTTTGAGGGACAGCTGGCAGATACGCAGTATTTT	CASSFEGQLADTQYF
many	TRBV20-1	TRBJ1-1	NA	TGCAGTGCTAGGGGCCTCCCCGGGACATTGAGCACTGAAGCTTTCTTT	CSARGLPGTLSTEAFF
NA	TRBV11-2	TRBJ2-7	NA	TGTGCCAGCAGCCCCCGGCGCTGGGGGAGTTACGAGCAGTACTTC	CASSPRRWGSYEQYF
NA	TRBV29-1	TRBJ2-2	TRBD2	TGCAGCGTTGGTCTAGCGGGAGCGACCGGGGAGCTGTTTTTT	CSVGLAGATGELFF
NA	TRBV21-1	TRBJ2-2	NA	TGTGCCAGCACCAGGGGAGGGCATCACGTCGGCACCGGGGAGCTGTTTTTT	CASTRGGHHVGTGELFF
few	TRBV5-1	TRBJ2-2	NA	TGCGCCAGCAGCTTGGGAAACCTTGACGGGGAGCTGTTTTTT	CASSLGNLDGELFF
NA	TRBV5-6	TRBJ2-5	TRBD2	TGTGCCAGCAGCTTGTCAGGACTAGCCGTAGAGACCCAGTACTTC	CASSLSGLAVETQYF
many	TRBV2	TRBJ2-2	NA	TGTGCCAGCAGCGCCCTATCAGCTACCGGGGAGCTGTTTTTT	CASSALSATGELFF
NA	TRBV20-1	TRBJ1-2	NA	TGCAGTGCTAGAGATCGGGGGAACCCAATAGCTAACTATGGCTACACCTTC	CSARDRGNPIANYGYTF
few	TRBV6-5	TRBJ1-1	NA	TGTGCCACCCGGGCGCCAGGAATGAACACTGAAGCTTTCTTT	CATRAPGMNTEAFF
NA	TRBV5-6	TRBJ1-2	NA	TGTGCCAGCAGCCGACTTCTAGCTAACTATTGCTACACCTTC	CASSRLLANYCYTF
NA	TRBV12-3/TRBV12-4	TRBJ1-2	NA	TGTGCCAGCAGTAGGAGGAGAGCTGAAACCATGCGCGACTATGGCTACACCTTC	CASSRRRAETMRDYGYTF
few	TRBV11-2	TRBJ2-5	NA	TGTGCCAGCAGCTTATACACGCCCATTGAGACCCAGTACTTC	CASSLYTPIETQYF
few	TRBV20-1	TRBJ2-1	TRBD2	TGCAGTGCTAGACAAGCGGGGAGGAGCTCCTACAATGAGCAGTTCTTC	CSARQAGRSSYNEQFF
many	TRBV6-6	TRBJ1-1	NA	TGTGCCAGCAGTTACCCGGACACTGAAGCTTTCTTT	CASSYPDTEAFF
few	TRBV20-1	TRBJ1-2	NA	TGCAGTGCTAGTGACTTCGGGGGGAACTATGGCTACACCTTC	CSASDFGGNYGYTF
NA	TRBV18	TRBJ2-7	NA	TGTGCCAGCTCACCACCTCCAGGGAGCAACGAGCAGTACTTC	CASSPPPGSNEQYF
few	TRBV20-1	TRBJ2-5	NA	TGCAGTGCCAGGGTGGTTCAGGGGCGGGAGACCCAGTACTTC	CSARVVQGRETQYF
NA	TRBV2	TRBJ1-1	TRBD1	TGTGCCAGCAGTGAAGCGGGACAGGGGGCAACTGAAGCTTTCTTT	CASSEAGQGATEAFF
NA	TRBV6-2/TRBV6-3	TRBJ1-5	TRBD1	TGTGCCAGCAGGACAGGGGGCAATCGGCCCCAGCATTTT	CASRTGGNRPQHF
once	TRBV9	TRBJ2-1	TRBD2	TGTGCCTGCAGCCCCGGACTAGCGGGAGTAAATGAGCAGTTCTTC	CACSPGLAGVNEQFF
few	TRBV20-1	TRBJ2-5	NA	TGCAGTGCTAGAGCGCGGCAGTACCAAGAGACCCAGTACTTC	CSARARQYQETQYF
NA	TRBV6-5	TRBJ2-2	TRBD2	TGTGCCAGCAGTTACTTCAGGACTAGCGTCACTGGGGAGCTGTTTTTT	CASSYFRTSVTGELFF
few	TRBV20-1	TRBJ2-2	TRBD2	TGCAGTGCCAGGGAAGCGGGAGTACACACCGGGGGGCTGTTTTTT	CSAREAGVHTGGLFF
NA	TRBV6-2/TRBV6-3	TRBJ2-1	TRBD2	TGTGCCAGCAGCTTCCCTTCGGCTAGCGGACATATCGGGCAGTTCTTC	CASSFPSASGHIGQFF